The entry that follows covers one TCR beta chain sequence. TCR beta CDR3 regions were amplified from RNA. First-round RT-PCR with HTBI primers amplified the TCR CDR3 region. Each CDR3 protein is one row after TCRdb ran MiXCR on the multiplex PCR reads. The sample includes approximately 560,000 distinct CDR3 sequences, roughly 46% of them seen just once. The data originate from a study of T cells in Graves' hyperthyroidism and ophthalmopathy. Germline V lookup: CDR1 SGHRS, CDR2 YFSETQ. V lost 3 bases to trimming and J lost 3 bases, with 13 bases between them. This CDR3 region has 14 residues. The chain couples TRBV5-1 to TRBJ2-7; either TRBD1 or TRBD2 may supply D (5 bases each). The TCR sequence derives from a woman under 30 with Graves' hyperthyroidism. The specimen was peripheral blood or thyroid tissue (not recorded which). CDR3 in DNA: TGCGCCAGCAGCTACTCCGGGGCTTTCTACGAGCAGTACTTC. It encodes CASSYSGAFYEQYF.